This TCR beta chain is from a study of blood T cell repertoires in COVID-19. For the study at large: Acute-phase and convalescent COVID-19 samples originated in the United States, Italy and Spain. T cells, B-cell-depleted T cells, or PBMCs supplied cDNA or gDNA.

This CDR3 comprises 18 residues. Germline V CDR1 and CDR2: SGHDN, FVKESK. The ends were cut back, 1 base at V and 3 bases at J, with 22 bases in the middle. Original analysis: Nucleated cell number was recorded as an estimate derived from reference gene primer amplification. Assay used: immunoSEQ multiplex PCR; TCRdb lists only in-frame clones, some missing. That table gives V, J and clone size, and the DNA gave D and trimming. The table lists 55,000 to 75,000 clones, around three quarters of them singletons. The source material was peripheral blood. The receptor comes from a human donor in a cohort sampled during active COVID-19. The J gene is TRBJ2-7, the V gene TRBV14, with a tentative D call TRBD1 (5 bases). The CDR3 coding sequence is TGTGCCAGCAGCCAAGTACCCCTGTTTGGACCAGGGCGCTACGAGCAGTACTTC. Protein: CASSQVPLFGPGRYEQYF.